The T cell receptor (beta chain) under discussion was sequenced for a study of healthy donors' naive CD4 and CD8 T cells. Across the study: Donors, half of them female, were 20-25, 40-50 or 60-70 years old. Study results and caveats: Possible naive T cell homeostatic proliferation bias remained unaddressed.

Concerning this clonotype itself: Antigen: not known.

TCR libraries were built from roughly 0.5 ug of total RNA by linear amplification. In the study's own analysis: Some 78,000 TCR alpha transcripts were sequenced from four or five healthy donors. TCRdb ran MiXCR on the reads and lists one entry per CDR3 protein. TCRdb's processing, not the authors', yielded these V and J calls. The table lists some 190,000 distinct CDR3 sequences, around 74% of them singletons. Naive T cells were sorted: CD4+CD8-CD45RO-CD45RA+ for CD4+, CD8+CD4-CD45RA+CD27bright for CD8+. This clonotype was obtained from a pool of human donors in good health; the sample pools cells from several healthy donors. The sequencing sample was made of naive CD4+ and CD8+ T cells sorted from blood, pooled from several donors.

The CDR3 sequence: CSAARANYGYTF. CDR3 nucleotide sequence: TGCAGCGCCGCGAGGGCTAACTATGGCTACACCTTC. The genes are TRBV29-1 and TRBJ1-2; no firm D call. With 7 bases removed from V and 0 bases from J, the gap between germline ends came to 9 bases. This CDR3 spans 12 amino acids. The V gene's germline CDR1 is SQVTM and CDR2 ANQGSEA.